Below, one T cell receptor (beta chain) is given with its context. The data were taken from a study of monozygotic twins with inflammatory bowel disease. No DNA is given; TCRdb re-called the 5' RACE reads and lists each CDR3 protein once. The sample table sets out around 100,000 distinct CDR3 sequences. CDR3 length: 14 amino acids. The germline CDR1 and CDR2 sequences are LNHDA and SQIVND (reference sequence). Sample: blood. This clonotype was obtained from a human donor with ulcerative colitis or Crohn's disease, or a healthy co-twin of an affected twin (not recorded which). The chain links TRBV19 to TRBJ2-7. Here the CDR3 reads CASSIEKRAYEQYF.